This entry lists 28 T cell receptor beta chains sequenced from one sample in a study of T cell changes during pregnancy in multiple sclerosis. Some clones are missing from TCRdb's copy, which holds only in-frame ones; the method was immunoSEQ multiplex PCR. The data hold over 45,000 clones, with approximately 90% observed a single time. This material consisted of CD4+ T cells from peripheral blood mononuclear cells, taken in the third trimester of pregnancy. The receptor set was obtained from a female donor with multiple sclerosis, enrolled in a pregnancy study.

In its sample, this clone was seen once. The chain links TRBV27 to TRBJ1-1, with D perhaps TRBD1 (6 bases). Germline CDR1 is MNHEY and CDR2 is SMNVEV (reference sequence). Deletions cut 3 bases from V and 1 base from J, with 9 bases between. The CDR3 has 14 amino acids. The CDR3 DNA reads TGTGCCAGCAGTTTTGACAGGTCGAACACTGAAGCTTTCTTT. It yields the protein CASSFDRSNTEAFF.

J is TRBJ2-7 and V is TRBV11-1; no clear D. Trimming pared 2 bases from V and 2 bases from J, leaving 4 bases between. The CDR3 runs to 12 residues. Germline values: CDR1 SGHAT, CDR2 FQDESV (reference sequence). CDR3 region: CASSLRTYEQYF. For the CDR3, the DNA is TGTGCCAGCAGCTTACGTACCTACGAGCAGTACTTC.

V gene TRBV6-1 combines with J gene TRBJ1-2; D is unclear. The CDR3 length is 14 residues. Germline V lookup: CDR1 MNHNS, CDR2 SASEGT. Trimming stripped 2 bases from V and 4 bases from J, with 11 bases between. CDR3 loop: CASSESLDFYGYTF. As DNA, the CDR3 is TGTGCCAGCAGTGAAAGTCTAGATTTCTATGGCTACACCTTC.

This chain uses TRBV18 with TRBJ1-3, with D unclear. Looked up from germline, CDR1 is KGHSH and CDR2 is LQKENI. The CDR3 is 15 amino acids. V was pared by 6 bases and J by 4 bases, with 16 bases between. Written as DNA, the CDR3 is TGTGCCAGCTCGGAAAGTCTAGCGGAGGGAAACACCATATATTTT. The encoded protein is CASSESLAEGNTIYF.

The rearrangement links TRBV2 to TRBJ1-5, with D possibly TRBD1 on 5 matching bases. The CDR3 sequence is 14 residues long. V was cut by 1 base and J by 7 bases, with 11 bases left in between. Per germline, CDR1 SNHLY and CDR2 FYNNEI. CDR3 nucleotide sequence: TGTGCCAGCAGTGAAGAGGCGGGGCACCAGCCCCAGCATTTT. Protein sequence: CASSEEAGHQPQHF.

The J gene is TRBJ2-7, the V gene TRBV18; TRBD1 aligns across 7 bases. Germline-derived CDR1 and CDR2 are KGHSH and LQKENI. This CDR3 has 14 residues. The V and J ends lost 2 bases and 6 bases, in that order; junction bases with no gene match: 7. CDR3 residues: CASSPLTGSGEQYF. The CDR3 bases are TGTGCCAGCTCACCATTGACAGGGTCCGGCGAGCAGTACTTC.

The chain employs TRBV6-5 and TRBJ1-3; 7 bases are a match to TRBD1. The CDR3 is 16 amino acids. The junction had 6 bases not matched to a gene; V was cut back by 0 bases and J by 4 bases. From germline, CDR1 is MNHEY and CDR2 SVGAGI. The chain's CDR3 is CASSYSTGTAGNTIYF. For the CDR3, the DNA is TGTGCCAGCAGTTACTCGACCGGGACAGCCGGAAACACCATATATTTT.

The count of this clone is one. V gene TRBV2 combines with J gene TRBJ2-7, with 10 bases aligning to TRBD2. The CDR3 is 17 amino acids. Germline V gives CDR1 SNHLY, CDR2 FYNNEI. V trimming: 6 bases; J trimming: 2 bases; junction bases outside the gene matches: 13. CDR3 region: CASSSQTLAGVPYEQYF. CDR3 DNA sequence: TGTGCCAGCAGCTCACAAACTCTAGCGGGGGTCCCCTACGAGCAGTACTTC.

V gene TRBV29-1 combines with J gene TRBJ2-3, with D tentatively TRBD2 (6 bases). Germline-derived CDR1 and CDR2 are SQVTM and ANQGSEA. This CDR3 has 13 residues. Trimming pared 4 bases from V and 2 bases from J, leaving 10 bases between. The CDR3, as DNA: TGCAGCGTTGTGGTAGCGGTCACAGATACGCAGTATTTT. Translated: CSVVVAVTDTQYF.

This CDR3 reads CASSQEVNRGYLDYGYTF. The CDR3 nucleotides read TGCGCCAGCAGCCAAGAAGTGAACAGGGGGTACCTTGACTATGGCTACACCTTC. The chain recombines TRBV4-3 with TRBJ1-2; 8 bases match TRBD1. The CDR3 is 18 amino acids. The germline V gene encodes CDR1 LGHNA and CDR2 YSLEER. Germline trimming cut 0 bases from V and 3 bases from J; bases unmatched to any gene: 12.

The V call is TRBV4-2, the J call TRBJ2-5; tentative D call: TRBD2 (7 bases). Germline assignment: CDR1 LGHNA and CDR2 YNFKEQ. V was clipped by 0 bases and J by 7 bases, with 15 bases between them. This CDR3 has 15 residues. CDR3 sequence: CASSQDLRGGATQYF. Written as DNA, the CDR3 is TGTGCCAGCAGCCAAGATCTTAGGGGGGGAGCGACCCAGTACTTC.

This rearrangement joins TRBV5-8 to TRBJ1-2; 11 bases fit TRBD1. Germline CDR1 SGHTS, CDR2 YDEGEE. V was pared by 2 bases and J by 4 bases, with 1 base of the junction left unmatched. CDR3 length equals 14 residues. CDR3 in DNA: TGTGCCAGCAGCTTTGGGACAGGGGGCTATGGCTACACCTTC. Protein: CASSFGTGGYGYTF.

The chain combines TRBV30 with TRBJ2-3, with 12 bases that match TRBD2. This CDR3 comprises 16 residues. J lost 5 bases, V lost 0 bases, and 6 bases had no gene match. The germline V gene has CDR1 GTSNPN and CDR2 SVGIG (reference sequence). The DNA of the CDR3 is TGTGCCTGGAGTGTAGAACTAGCGGGAGGTGGAGATACGCAGTATTTT. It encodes CAWSVELAGGGDTQYF.

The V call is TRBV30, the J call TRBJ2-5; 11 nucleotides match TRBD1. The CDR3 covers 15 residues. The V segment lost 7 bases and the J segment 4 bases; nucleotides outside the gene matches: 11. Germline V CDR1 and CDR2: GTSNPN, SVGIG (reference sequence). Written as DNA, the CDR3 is TGTGCCTCGGCAACCGGGACAGGGGGACGAGAGACCCAGTACTTC. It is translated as CASATGTGGRETQYF.

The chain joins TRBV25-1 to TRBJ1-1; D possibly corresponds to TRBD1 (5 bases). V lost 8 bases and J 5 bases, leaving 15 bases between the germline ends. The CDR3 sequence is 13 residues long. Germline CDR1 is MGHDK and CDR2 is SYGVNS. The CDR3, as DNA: TGTGCCAGCCGCGGGGGGAGAGGTACTGAAGCTTTCTTT. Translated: CASRGGRGTEAFF.

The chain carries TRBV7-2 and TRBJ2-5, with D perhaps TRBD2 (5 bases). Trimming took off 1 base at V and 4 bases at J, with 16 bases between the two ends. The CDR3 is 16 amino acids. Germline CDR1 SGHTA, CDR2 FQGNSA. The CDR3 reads CASSLVPVALGETQYF. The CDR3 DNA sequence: TGTGCCAGCAGCTTAGTTCCGGTAGCGCTAGGAGAGACCCAGTACTTC. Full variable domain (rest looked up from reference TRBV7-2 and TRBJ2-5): GAGVSQSPSNKVTEKGKDVELRCDPISGHTALYWYRQSLGQGLEFLIYFQGNSAPDKSGLPSDRFSAERTGGSVSTLTIQRTQQEDSAVYLCASSLVPVALGETQYFGPGTRLLVL.

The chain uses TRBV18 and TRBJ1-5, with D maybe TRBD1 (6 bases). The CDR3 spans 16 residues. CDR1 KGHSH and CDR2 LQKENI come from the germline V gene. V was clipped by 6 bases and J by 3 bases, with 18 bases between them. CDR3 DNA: TGTGCCAGCTCCCTCAAGGGAGGGGGTCCCAATCAGCCCCAGCATTTT. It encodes CASSLKGGGPNQPQHF. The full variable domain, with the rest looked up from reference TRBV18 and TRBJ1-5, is NAGVMQNPRHLVRRRGQEARLRCSPMKGHSHVYWYRQLPEEGLKFMVYLQKENIIDESGMPKERFSAEFPKEGPSILRIQQVVRGDSAAYFCASSLKGGGPNQPQHFGDGTRLSIL.

As DNA, the CDR3 is TGTGCCTGGACCGGGACAGGGACTTATCAAGAGACCCAGTACTTC. The encoded protein is CAWTGTGTYQETQYF. This chain uses TRBV30 with TRBJ2-5; 9 bases are a match to TRBD1. Losses at the gene ends were 4 bases for V and 2 bases for J; bases not matched to a gene: 8. Per germline, CDR1 GTSNPN and CDR2 SVGIG (reference sequence). The CDR3 runs to 15 residues.

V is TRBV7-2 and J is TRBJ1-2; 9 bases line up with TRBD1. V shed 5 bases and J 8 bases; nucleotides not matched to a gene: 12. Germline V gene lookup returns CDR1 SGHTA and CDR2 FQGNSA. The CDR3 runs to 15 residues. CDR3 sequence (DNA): TGTGCCAGCAGCCCCTGGGACAGGGTGTCGGGGGGCTACACCTTC. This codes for CASSPWDRVSGGYTF.

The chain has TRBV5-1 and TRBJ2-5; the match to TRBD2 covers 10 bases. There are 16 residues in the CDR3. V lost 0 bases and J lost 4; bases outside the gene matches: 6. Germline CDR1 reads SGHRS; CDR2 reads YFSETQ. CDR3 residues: CASSLVASGRGETQYF. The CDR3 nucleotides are TGCGCCAGCAGCTTGGTCGCTAGCGGGAGAGGAGAGACCCAGTACTTC.

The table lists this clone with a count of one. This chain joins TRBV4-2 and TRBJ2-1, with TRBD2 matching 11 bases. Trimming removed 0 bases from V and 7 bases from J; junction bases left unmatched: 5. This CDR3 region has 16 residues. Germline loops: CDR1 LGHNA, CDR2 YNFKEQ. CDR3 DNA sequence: TGTGCCAGCAGCCAAGAAGTTAGCGGGGGGGGAAATGAGCAGTTCTTC. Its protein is CASSQEVSGGGNEQFF.

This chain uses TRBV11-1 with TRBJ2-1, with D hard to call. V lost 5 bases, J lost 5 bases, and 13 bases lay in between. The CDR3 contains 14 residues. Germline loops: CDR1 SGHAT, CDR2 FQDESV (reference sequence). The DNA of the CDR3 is TGTGCCAGCAGCCCGGCGAGGCTCGACAATGAGCAGTTCTTC. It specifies CASSPARLDNEQFF.

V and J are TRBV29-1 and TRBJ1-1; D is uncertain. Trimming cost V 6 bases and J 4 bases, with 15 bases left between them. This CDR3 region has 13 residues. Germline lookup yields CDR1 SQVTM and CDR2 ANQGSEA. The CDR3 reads CSVYYSGSTEAFF. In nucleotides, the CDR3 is TGCAGCGTCTACTACTCGGGGAGCACTGAAGCTTTCTTT.

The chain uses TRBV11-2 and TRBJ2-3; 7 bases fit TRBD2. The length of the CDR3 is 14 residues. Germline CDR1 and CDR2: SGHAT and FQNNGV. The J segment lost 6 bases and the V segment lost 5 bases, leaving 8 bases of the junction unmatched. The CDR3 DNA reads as TGTGCCAGCAGCGCCAACTGGGGGGGGGATACGCAGTATTTT. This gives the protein CASSANWGGDTQYF.

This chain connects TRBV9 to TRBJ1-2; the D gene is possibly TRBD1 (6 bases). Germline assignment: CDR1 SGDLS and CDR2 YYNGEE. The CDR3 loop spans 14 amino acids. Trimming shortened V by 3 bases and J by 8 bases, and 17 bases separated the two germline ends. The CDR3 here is CASSAEVTGAGYTF. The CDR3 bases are TGTGCCAGCAGCGCGGAGGTGACAGGCGCCGGCTACACCTTC. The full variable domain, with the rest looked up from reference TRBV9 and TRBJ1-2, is DSGVTQTPKHLITATGQRVTLRCSPRSGDLSVYWYQQSLDQGLQFLIQYYNGEERAKGNILERFSAQQFPDLHSELNLSSLELGDSALYFCASSAEVTGAGYTFGSGTRLTVV.

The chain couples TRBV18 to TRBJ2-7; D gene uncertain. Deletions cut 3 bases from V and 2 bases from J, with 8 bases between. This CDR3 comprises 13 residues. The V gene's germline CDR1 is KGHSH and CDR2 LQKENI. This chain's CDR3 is CASSPSNPYEQYF. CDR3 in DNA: TGTGCCAGCTCACCGTCCAATCCCTACGAGCAGTACTTC.

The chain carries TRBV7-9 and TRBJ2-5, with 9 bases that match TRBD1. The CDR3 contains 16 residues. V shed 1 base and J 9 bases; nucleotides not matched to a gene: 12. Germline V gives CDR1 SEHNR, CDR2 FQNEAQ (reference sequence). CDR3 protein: CASSLEMGQGLGAQYF. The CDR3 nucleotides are TGTGCCAGCAGCTTAGAGATGGGACAGGGTTTAGGGGCCCAGTACTTC.

CDR3 in amino acids: CASSLGGNYGYTF. The CDR3 coding sequence is TGTGCCAGCAGCTTAGGCGGGAACTATGGCTACACCTTC. This rearrangement joins TRBV7-9 to TRBJ1-2; D remains ambiguous. The V end lost 1 base, the J end lost 2 bases, and 5 bases lay between the germline ends. There are 13 residues in the CDR3. Germline CDR1 reads SEHNR; CDR2 reads FQNEAQ (reference sequence).